The clone carrying this TCR beta chain was detected a few times. V shed 2 bases and J shed 7 bases, with 11 bases lying between them. CDR1 is MDHEN, CDR2 SYDVKM, per germline. The CDR3 has 13 residues. The sample originates from a study of blood T cells in healthy people across ages. PCR was performed a second time for about 7 to 11 cycles using a sample-barcoded 5' primer and a J-beta primer mix. In TCRdb, the 5' RACE reads were re-called with MiXCR into one record per CDR3 protein. This table has approximately 580,000 distinct CDR3 sequences, about 24% appearing once. These data are also associated with another study on T cells of mothers and their children.

The source is a boy aged 5-17 years in good health. Sequencing used blood. This chain links TRBV28 with TRBJ1-1, with a tentative D call TRBD1 (5 bases). CDR3 in amino acids: CASSLRGIGEAFF. DNA of the CDR3: TGTGCCAGCAGTTTAAGGGGAATCGGTGAAGCTTTCTTT.